One sample yielded the 21 T cell receptor beta chains listed below, sequenced in a study of T-cell reconstitution after alpha-beta-depleted transplantation in children. TCRbeta library construction was performed incorporating unique molecular identifiers. TCRdb redid the calling of the PCR reads with MiXCR, one entry per CDR3 protein. Seen here are around 130,000 distinct CDR3 sequences, 9.5% to 10% observed once, and the top ten hold under 30%. Sequenced material: PBMCs, mostly from graft donor cells, taken 180 days after TCRalphabeta/CD19-depleted stem cell transplant. The receptors derive from a girl less than two years old who had a stem cell transplant for combined immunodeficiency, so the T cells may come from the graft donor.

This clonotype has more than one count but fewer than ten. V usage is TRBV10-3 and J usage is TRBJ1-5; the D is unclear. In germline, CDR1 is ENHRY, CDR2 SYGVKD. The CDR3 is made up of 13 amino acids. Trimming removed 0 bases at V and 3 bases at J, with 3 bases between. The CDR3 protein is CAISESVNQPQHF. The CDR3 DNA sequence: TGTGCCATCAGTGAGTCAGTCAATCAGCCCCAGCATTTT.

The rearrangement joins TRBV10-3 to TRBJ2-7, with D perhaps TRBD1 (5 bases). V was shortened by 6 bases and J by 1 base, with 16 bases between the two germline ends. This CDR3 is 15 amino acids long. Germline CDR1 ENHRY, CDR2 SYGVKD. CDR3 DNA: TGTGCCATCAGATTCCAGGGCGCTGGGTCCTACGAGCAGTACTTC. Protein sequence: CAIRFQGAGSYEQYF.

The chain combines TRBV20-1 with TRBJ2-3; tentatively, D is TRBD2 (7 bases). Germline CDR1 is DFQATT and CDR2 is SNEGSKA (reference sequence). The CDR3 loop spans 18 amino acids. The CDR3: CRAQAPGGGSVGTDTQYF. The CDR3 DNA follows: TGCAGGGCCCAGGCTCCCGGGGGCGGGAGTGTGGGCACAGATACGCAGTATTTT.

This clonotype came up a few times. The chain couples TRBV5-1 to TRBJ2-1, with TRBD2 matching 10 bases. The V and J ends lost 0 bases and 3 bases, in that order; junction bases with no gene match: 15. This CDR3 comprises 20 residues. Germline CDR1 and CDR2: SGHRS and YFSETQ. Here the CDR3 DNA reads TGCGCCAGCAGCTTGGCCCGAGTGCTAGCGGGAGTCCCCAACTACAATGAGCAGTTCTTC. Its translation is CASSLARVLAGVPNYNEQFF.

Ten or more counts support this clonotype. The chain is built from TRBV29-1 and TRBJ2-7, with TRBD2 as a possible D gene (5 bases). Per germline, CDR1 SQVTM and CDR2 ANQGSEA. The CDR3 is 12 residues long. The V end was cut by 6 bases, the J end by 2 bases, with 11 bases between. The CDR3 is CSVAGNTYEQYF. The DNA for the CDR3 is TGCAGCGTCGCCGGGAACACCTACGAGCAGTACTTC.

This clonotype came up a few times. This rearrangement joins TRBV20-1 to TRBJ2-6, with D hard to call. This CDR3 comprises 15 residues. Germline-derived CDR1 and CDR2 are DFQATT and SNEGSKA (reference sequence). With 3 bases removed from V and 0 bases from J, the gap between germline ends came to 9 bases. The CDR3 protein is CSASDTNSGANVLTF. The DNA of the CDR3 is TGCAGTGCTAGTGACACCAACTCTGGGGCCAACGTCCTGACTTTC.

This clonotype has more than one count but fewer than ten. The rearrangement joins TRBV29-1 to TRBJ1-2; unclear D gene. The CDR3 loop spans 16 amino acids. The V and J ends lost 0 bases and 2 bases respectively, with 16 bases between them. The germline V gene has CDR1 SQVTM and CDR2 ANQGSEA. The CDR3 DNA follows: TGCAGCGTTGAAGATCTCCCTCCCGGACGGAACTATGGCTACACCTTC. It yields the protein CSVEDLPPGRNYGYTF. Combining the CDR3 with reference TRBV29-1 and TRBJ1-2 gives the whole variable domain SAVISQKPSRDICQRGTSLTIQCQVDSQVTMMFWYRQQPGQSLTLIATANQGSEATYESGFVIDKFPISRPNLTFSTLTVSNMSPEDSSIYLCSVEDLPPGRNYGYTFGSGTRLTVV.

The chain combines TRBV12-5 with TRBJ2-7; D unclear. This CDR3 is 14 amino acids long. From germline, CDR1 is LGHNT and CDR2 FRNRAP. V was clipped by 9 bases and J by 0 bases, with 15 bases between them. The DNA for the CDR3 is TGTGCTAGCTTCCTACAGTCATTCTCCTACGAGCAGTACTTC. This translates into CASFLQSFSYEQYF.

This clonotype was counted at least ten times. The chain couples TRBV5-6 to TRBJ2-7, with TRBD1 matching over 12 bases. The germline CDR1 and CDR2 sequences are SGHDT and YYEEEE. V lost 0 bases, J lost 2 bases, and 6 bases stayed unmatched. This CDR3 is built from 17 residues. The CDR3 here is CASSLGGQGAHPYEQYF. CDR3 sequence (DNA): TGTGCCAGCAGCTTGGGGGGACAGGGGGCGCACCCCTACGAGCAGTACTTC.

This clonotype was detected only a few times. V usage is TRBV20-1 and J usage is TRBJ2-1, with D uncertain. V lost 6 bases to trimming and J lost 10 bases, with 16 bases between them. Germline assignment: CDR1 DFQATT and CDR2 SNEGSKA (reference sequence). CDR3 length: 12 amino acids. Written as DNA, the CDR3 is TGCAGTGCCACCCCAAGGGTCTACGAGCAGTTCTTC. Its protein is CSATPRVYEQFF.

In its sample, this clonotype was seen many times. The chain employs TRBV20-1 and TRBJ1-1; D is possibly TRBD1 (5 bases). Germline CDR1 is DFQATT and CDR2 is SNEGSKA (reference sequence). The CDR3 totals 15 residues. V lost 6 bases and J 1 base, leaving 18 bases between the germline ends. The CDR3: CSAPKAGGRNTEAFF. The CDR3, as DNA: TGCAGTGCCCCTAAAGCCGGGGGACGGAACACTGAAGCTTTCTTT.

This clonotype was seen more than once but under ten times. The chain has TRBV6-5 and TRBJ2-7; D is unclear. Germline V gives CDR1 MNHEY, CDR2 SVGAGI. Trimming pared 4 bases from V and 7 bases from J, leaving 8 bases between. There are 11 residues in the CDR3. CDR3 sequence (DNA): TGTGCCAGCAGTTGGGCCGGGGAGCAGTACTTC. Translated: CASSWAGEQYF.

This clonotype was observed a handful of times. The chain is built from TRBV12-3 or TRBV12-4 and TRBJ2-3, with TRBD1 matching 8 bases. The CDR3 extends over 15 amino acids. V was pared by 5 bases and J by 1 base, with 5 bases of the junction left unmatched. The DNA of the CDR3 is TGTGCCAGCAGTCCGGACAGGGCGGGCACAGATACGCAGTATTTT. Translation: CASSPDRAGTDTQYF.

The sample holds many counts of this clonotype. The chain joins TRBV5-1 to TRBJ1-1; no firm D call. CDR1 is SGHRS, CDR2 YFSETQ, per germline. The CDR3 is 13 residues long. V was shortened by 6 bases and J by 1 base, with 10 bases between the two germline ends. Here the CDR3 DNA reads TGCGCCAGCACCGTCGCGGGGAACACTGAAGCTTTCTTT. Its protein product is CASTVAGNTEAFF.

This clonotype has only a few counts. The chain combines TRBV29-1 with TRBJ2-7; D is unresolved. The germline V gene encodes CDR1 SQVTM and CDR2 ANQGSEA. This CDR3 spans 10 amino acids. The V and J ends lost 4 bases and 5 bases respectively, with 6 bases between them. The DNA of the CDR3 is TGCAGCGTTGTACGGGACGAGCAGTACTTC. Translated: CSVVRDEQYF.

The rearrangement uses TRBV6-2 or TRBV6-3 and TRBJ2-7; D is perhaps TRBD1 (5 bases). Germline loops: CDR1 MNHEY, CDR2 SVGEGT. CDR3 length: 12 residues. V dropped 4 bases and J dropped 5 bases, with 9 bases sitting between them. DNA of the CDR3: TGTGCCAGCAGTTTCATAGGGGACGAGCAGTACTTC. It codes for CASSFIGDEQYF.

This clonotype was counted between two and nine times. The chain is built from TRBV20-1 and TRBJ1-3; a possible D gene is TRBD1 (6 bases). This CDR3 is built from 13 residues. CDR1 is DFQATT, CDR2 SNEGSKA, per germline (reference sequence). V was cut by 7 bases and J by 5 bases, with 15 bases left in between. The CDR3 reads CSVVGHLRNTIYF. The CDR3 nucleotides read TGCAGTGTAGTGGGACATTTGCGAAACACCATATATTTT.

The V gene is TRBV15, the J gene TRBJ2-7; 8 nucleotides match TRBD1. The CDR3 runs to 14 residues. Germline CDR1 LNHNV, CDR2 YYDKDF (reference sequence). Trimming removed 4 bases from V and 3 bases from J; junction bases left unmatched: 5. The CDR3 protein is CATSTQGGSYEQYF. CDR3 DNA sequence: TGTGCCACCAGCACACAGGGGGGTAGCTACGAGCAGTACTTC.

The chain joins TRBV12-3 or TRBV12-4 to TRBJ2-5, with D possibly TRBD2 on 6 matching bases. V lost 6 bases to trimming and J lost 7 bases, with 18 bases between them. The CDR3 has 14 amino acids. The CDR3 here is CASSPLSGSGTQYF. CDR3 DNA: TGTGCCAGCAGCCCCCTCTCCGGGAGCGGGACCCAGTACTTC.

The J gene is TRBJ2-5, the V gene TRBV5-6; D unclear. The V gene lost 0 bases and the J gene lost 7 bases, with 16 bases spanning the gap. The CDR3 has 15 residues. The germline CDR1 and CDR2 sequences are SGHDT and YYEEEE. The CDR3 DNA is TGTGCCAGCAGCTTGGAGGGAACGCTTCCCGGGACCCAGTACTTC. It yields the protein CASSLEGTLPGTQYF.

This clonotype has only a few counts. The CDR3 loop reads CASSSILQGGLSYEQYF. CDR3 bases: TGTGCCAGCAGTTCGATTCTCCAAGGGGGGCTCTCCTACGAGCAGTACTTC. J is TRBJ2-7 and V is TRBV6-2 or TRBV6-3; D may correspond to TRBD1 or TRBD2 (6 bases each). The germline V gene has CDR1 MNHEY and CDR2 SVGEGT. The V and J ends lost 4 bases and 0 bases respectively, with 19 bases between them. This CDR3 comprises 17 residues.